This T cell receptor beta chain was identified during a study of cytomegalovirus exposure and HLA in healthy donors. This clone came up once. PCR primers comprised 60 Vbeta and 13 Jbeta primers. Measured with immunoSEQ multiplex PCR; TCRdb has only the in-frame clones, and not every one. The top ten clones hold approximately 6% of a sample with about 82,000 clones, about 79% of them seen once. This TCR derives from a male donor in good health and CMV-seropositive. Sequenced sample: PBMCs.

In DNA form, the CDR3 reads TGTGCCAGTAGTATAACGGGAGATCCTAATGAAAAACTGTTTTTT. It translates to CASSITGDPNEKLFF. The chain combines TRBV19 with TRBJ1-4; D gene uncertain. This CDR3 has 15 amino acids. Germline lookup yields CDR1 LNHDA and CDR2 SQIVND (reference sequence). V lost 2 bases, J lost 3 bases, and 10 bases lay in between.